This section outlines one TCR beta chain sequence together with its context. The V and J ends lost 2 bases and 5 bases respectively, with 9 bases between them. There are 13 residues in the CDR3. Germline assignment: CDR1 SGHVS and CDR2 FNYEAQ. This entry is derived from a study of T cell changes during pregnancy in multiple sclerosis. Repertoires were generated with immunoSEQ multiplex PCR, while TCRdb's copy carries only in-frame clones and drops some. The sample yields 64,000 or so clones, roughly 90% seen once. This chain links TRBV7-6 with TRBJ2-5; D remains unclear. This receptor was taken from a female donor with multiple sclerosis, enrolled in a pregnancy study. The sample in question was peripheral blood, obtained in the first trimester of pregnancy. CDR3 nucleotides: TGTGCCAGCAGCTTACGGGTGCGGGAGACCCAGTACTTC. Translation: CASSLRVRETQYF.